The sequence of this T cell receptor beta chain was determined in a study of response to subunit inactivated influenza vaccine. Overall study results and limits: That few new T cells are recruited by each seasonal influenza vaccination was the authors' suggestion.

TCRdb re-derived calls from the RT-PCR reads in MiXCR, one entry per CDR3 protein. The sample lists approximately 520,000 distinct CDR3 sequences, around 25% seen once, with 1.5% to 2% in the top ten. Comments on this clonotype: Its antigen remains unidentified.

The V gene end was trimmed by 6 bases and the J gene end by 3 bases; junction bases not matched to a gene: 6. The CDR3 extends over 14 amino acids. CDR1 is SEHNR, CDR2 FQNEAQ, per germline (reference sequence). This chain links TRBV7-9 with TRBJ2-7; TRBD1 matches 9 bases. This receptor was obtained from a man aged 50 to 59 who received an inactivated influenza vaccine. The source was CD4+ T cells sorted from PBMCs, collected around 5 days after vaccination. In DNA, the CDR3 is TGTGCCAGCAGAAGCGGGACAGGGCTCTACGAGCAGTACTTC. Its translation is CASRSGTGLYEQYF.